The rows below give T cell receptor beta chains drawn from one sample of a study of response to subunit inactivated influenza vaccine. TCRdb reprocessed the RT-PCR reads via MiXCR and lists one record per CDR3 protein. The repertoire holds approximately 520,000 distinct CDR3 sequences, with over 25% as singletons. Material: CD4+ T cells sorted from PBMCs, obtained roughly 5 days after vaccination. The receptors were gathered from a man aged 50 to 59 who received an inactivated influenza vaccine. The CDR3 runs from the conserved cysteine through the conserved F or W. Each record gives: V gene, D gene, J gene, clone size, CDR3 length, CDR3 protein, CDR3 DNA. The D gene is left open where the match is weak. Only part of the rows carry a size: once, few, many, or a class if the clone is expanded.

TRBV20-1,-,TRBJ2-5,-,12,CSVGVGQETQYF,TGCAGTGTAGGGGTGGGACAAGAGACCCAGTACTTC
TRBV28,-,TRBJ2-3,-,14,CASSGTWGADTQYF,TGTGCCAGCAGCGGGACTTGGGGGGCAGATACGCAGTATTTT
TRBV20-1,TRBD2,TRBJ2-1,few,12,CSAWGGNNEQFF,TGCAGTGCTTGGGGAGGGAACAATGAGCAGTTCTTC
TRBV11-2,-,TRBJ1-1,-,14,CASSQKAGNTEAFF,TGTGCCAGCAGCCAAAAGGCGGGGAACACTGAAGCTTTCTTT
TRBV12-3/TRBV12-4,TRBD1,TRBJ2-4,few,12,CASSQQGNIQYF,TGTGCCAGCAGTCAACAGGGGAACATTCAGTACTTC
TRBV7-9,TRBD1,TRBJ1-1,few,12,CASSPQTGRAFF,TGTGCCAGCAGCCCCCAGACAGGGCGGGCTTTCTTT
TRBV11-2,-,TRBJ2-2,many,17,CASSLDFRPLTAGELFF,TGTGCCAGCAGCTTAGATTTTCGGCCCCTCACTGCCGGGGAGCTGTTTTTT
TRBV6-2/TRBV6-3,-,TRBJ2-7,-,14,CASSYNFGSSEQYF,TGTGCCAGCAGTTACAATTTCGGATCGAGCGAGCAGTACTTC
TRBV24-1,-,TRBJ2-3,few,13,CATSEPIIGTQYF,TGTGCCACCAGTGAACCTATTATTGGGACGCAGTATTTT
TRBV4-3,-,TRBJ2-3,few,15,CASSQETPYTDTQYF,TGCGCCAGCAGCCAAGAGACGCCTTACACAGATACGCAGTATTTT
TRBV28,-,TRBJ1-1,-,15,CASSLPGATNTEAFF,TGTGCCAGCAGTTTACCAGGGGCCACGAACACTGAAGCTTTCTTT
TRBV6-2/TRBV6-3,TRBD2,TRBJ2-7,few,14,CASSLGLAGGEQYF,TGTGCCAGCAGTTTGGGACTAGCGGGAGGCGAGCAGTACTTC
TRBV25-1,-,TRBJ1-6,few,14,CASSFMGVNSPLHF,TGTGCCAGCAGTTTTATGGGAGTTAATTCACCCCTCCACTTT
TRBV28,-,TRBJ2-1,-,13,CASTRQIYNEQFF,TGTGCCAGCACCAGACAGATATACAATGAGCAGTTCTTC
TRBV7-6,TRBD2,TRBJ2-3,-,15,CASSFWTSGTDTQYF,TGTGCCAGCAGCTTCTGGACTAGCGGCACAGATACGCAGTATTTT
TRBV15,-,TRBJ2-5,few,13,CATTLGGQETQYF,TGTGCCACAACCCTGGGGGGTCAAGAGACCCAGTACTTC
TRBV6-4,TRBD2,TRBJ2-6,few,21,CASSDPGSGTSGSTGANVLTF,TGTGCCAGCAGTGACCCCGGCTCTGGGACTAGCGGGAGCACTGGGGCCAACGTCCTGACTTTC
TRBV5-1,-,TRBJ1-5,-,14,CASSAGRSNQPQHF,TGCGCCAGCAGCGCGGGACGGAGCAATCAGCCCCAGCATTTT
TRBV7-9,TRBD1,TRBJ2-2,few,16,CASSPRQGLNTGELFF,TGTGCCAGCAGCCCTAGACAGGGGTTAAACACCGGGGAGCTGTTTTTT
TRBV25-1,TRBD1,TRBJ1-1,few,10,CASSGDRGRF,TGTGCCAGCAGTGGGGACAGGGGCCGATTT
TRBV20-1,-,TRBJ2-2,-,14,CSARGPLNTGELFF,TGCAGTGCTAGAGGACCCCTGAACACCGGGGAGCTGTTTTTT
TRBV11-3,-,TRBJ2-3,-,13,CASSTGITDTQYF,TGTGCCAGCTCGACAGGAATCACAGATACGCAGTATTTT
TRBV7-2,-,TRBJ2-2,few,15,CASSLVQQNTGELFF,TGTGCCAGCAGCTTAGTGCAACAGAACACCGGGGAGCTGTTTTTT
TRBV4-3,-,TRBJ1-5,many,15,CASSQDSGINQPQHF,TGCGCCAGCAGCCAAGATTCAGGGATCAATCAGCCCCAGCATTTT
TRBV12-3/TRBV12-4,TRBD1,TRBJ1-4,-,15,CASSATTGAGEKLFF,TGTGCCAGCAGTGCCACGACAGGGGCAGGCGAAAAACTGTTTTTT
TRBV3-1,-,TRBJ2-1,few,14,CASSRRDAYNEQFF,TGTGCCAGCAGCCGCCGGGACGCCTACAATGAGCAGTTCTTC
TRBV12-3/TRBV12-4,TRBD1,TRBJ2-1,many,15,CASSPRGSSYNEQFF,TGTGCCAGCAGTCCCAGGGGGAGCTCCTACAATGAGCAGTTCTTC
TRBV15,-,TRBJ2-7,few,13,CATSRLQGYEQYF,TGTGCCACCAGCAGGTTACAGGGCTACGAGCAGTACTTC
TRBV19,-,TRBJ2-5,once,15,CASSSGGRRKETQYF,TGTGCCAGTAGTAGCGGGGGCAGGAGAAAAGAGACCCAGTACTTC
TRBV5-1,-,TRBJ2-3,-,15,CASSTGRVRTDTQYF,TGCGCCAGCAGCACTGGACGGGTTCGCACAGATACGCAGTATTTT
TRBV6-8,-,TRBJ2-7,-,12,CASSLGTAEQYF,TGTGCCAGCAGTTTGGGGACGGCCGAGCAGTACTTC
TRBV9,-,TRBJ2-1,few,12,CASSPSDRGLFF,TGTGCCAGCAGCCCGAGTGACAGAGGTCTGTTCTTC
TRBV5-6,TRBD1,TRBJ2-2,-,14,CASSGTGWAGELFF,TGTGCCAGCAGCGGGACAGGGTGGGCCGGGGAGCTGTTTTTT
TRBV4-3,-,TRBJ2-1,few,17,CASSQELAGSSYNEQFF,TGCGCCAGCAGCCAAGAGTTGGCGGGAAGCTCCTACAATGAGCAGTTCTTC
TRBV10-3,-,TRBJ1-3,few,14,CATAGGSSGNTIYF,TGTGCCACAGCCGGGGGCTCCTCTGGAAACACCATATATTTT
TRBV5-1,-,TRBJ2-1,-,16,CASSFVWGSRMNEQFF,TGCGCCAGCAGCTTTGTGTGGGGGTCCAGGATGAATGAGCAGTTCTTC
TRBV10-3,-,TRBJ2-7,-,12,CAISEQAYEQYF,TGTGCCATCAGTGAACAAGCTTACGAGCAGTACTTC
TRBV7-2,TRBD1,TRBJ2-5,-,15,CASSLVGQGLETQYF,TGTGCCAGCAGCTTAGTAGGACAGGGGCTTGAGACCCAGTACTTC
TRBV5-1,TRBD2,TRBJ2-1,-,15,CASSYSSGGVDEQFF,TGCGCCAGCAGCTACTCTAGCGGGGGGGTCGATGAGCAGTTCTTC
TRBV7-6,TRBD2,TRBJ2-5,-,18,CASSSTSGRAQGLETQYF,TGTGCCAGCAGCTCGACTAGCGGGAGGGCCCAGGGTTTAGAGACCCAGTACTTC
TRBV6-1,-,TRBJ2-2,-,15,CASSKGGQITGELFF,TGTGCCAGCAGTAAAGGCGGACAGATCACCGGGGAGCTGTTTTTT